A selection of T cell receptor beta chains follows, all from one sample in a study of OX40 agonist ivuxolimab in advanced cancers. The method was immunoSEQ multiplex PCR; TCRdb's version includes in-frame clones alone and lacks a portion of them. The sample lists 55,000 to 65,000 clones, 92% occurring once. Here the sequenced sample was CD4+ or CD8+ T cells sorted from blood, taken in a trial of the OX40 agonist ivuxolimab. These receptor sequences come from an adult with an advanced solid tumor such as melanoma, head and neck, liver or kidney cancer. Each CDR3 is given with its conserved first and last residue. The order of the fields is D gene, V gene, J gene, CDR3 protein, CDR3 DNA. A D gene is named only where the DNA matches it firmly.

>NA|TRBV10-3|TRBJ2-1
CAISENPAPLNEQFF
TGTGCCATCAGTGAAAATCCAGCTCCGCTCAATGAGCAGTTCTTC
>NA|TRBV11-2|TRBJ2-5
CASSSQPYQETQYF
TGTGCCAGCAGCTCTCAACCGTACCAAGAGACCCAGTACTTC
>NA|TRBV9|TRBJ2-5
CASSALGTQYF
TGTGCCAGCAGCGCCCTCGGGACCCAGTACTTC
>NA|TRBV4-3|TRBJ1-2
CASSQAHAGTYGYTF
TGCGCCAGCAGCCAAGCACACGCCGGGACCTATGGCTACACCTTC
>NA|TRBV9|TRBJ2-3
CASSFTDTQYF
TGTGCCAGCAGCTTCACAGATACGCAGTATTTT
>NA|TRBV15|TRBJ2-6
CATSRTGLISGANVLTF
TGTGCCACCAGCAGAACGGGGTTGATCTCTGGGGCCAACGTCCTGACTTTC
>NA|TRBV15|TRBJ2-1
CATSRAGNEQFF
TGTGCCACCAGCAGAGCCGGTAATGAGCAGTTCTTC
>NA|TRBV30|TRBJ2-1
CAWRSDRSSYNEQFF
TGTGCCTGGAGGAGCGACAGGAGCTCCTACAATGAGCAGTTCTTC
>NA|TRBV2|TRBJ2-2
CASSSQYGTGELFF
TGTGCCAGCAGTTCCCAGTATGGGACCGGGGAGCTGTTTTTT
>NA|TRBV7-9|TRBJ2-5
CASSLLSPGETQYF
TGTGCCAGCAGCTTATTGTCACCGGGGGAGACCCAGTACTTC
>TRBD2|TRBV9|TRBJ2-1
CASSPGGPYNEQFF
TGTGCCAGCAGCCCGGGGGGGCCCTACAATGAGCAGTTCTTC
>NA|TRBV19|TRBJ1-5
CASTDLGSNQPQHF
TGTGCCAGTACGGATTTAGGGAGCAATCAGCCCCAGCATTTT
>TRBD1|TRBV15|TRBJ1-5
CATSRRLPGQGDQPQHF
TGTGCCACCAGCAGACGGCTTCCGGGACAGGGGGATCAGCCCCAGCATTTT
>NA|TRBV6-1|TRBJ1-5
CASSDYLRGSQPQHF
TGTGCCAGCAGCGACTATTTGAGGGGGAGTCAGCCCCAGCATTTT
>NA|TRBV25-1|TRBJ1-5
CASMLSQGDHSNQPQHF
TGTGCCAGCATGTTATCACAGGGCGATCATAGCAATCAGCCCCAGCATTTT
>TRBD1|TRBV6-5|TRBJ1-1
CASSYDRGPEAFF
TGTGCCAGCAGTTACGACAGGGGGCCTGAAGCTTTCTTT
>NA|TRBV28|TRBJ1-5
CASSLQGVSNQPQHF
TGTGCCAGCAGTTTACAGGGAGTTTCCAATCAGCCCCAGCATTTT
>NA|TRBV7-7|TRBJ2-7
CASSRQVNYEQYF
TGTGCTAGCAGCAGACAGGTCAACTACGAGCAGTACTTC
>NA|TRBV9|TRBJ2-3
CASSHRGAYTDTQYF
TGTGCCAGCAGCCACCGGGGGGCATACACAGATACGCAGTATTTT
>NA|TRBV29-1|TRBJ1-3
CSVEDSGNTIYF
TGCAGCGTTGAGGACTCTGGAAACACCATATATTTT